This TCR beta chain was recovered during a study of CD8+ T cells in alopecia areata. CDR3 size: 12 residues. With V trimmed by 7 bases and J by 0 bases, 2 bases remained unmatched. Germline CDR1 and CDR2: GTSNPN and SVGIG (reference sequence). Findings and limits, study-wide: Scalp sample data also include resident alphabeta T cells from normal skin. Clonality exceeded that of normal scalp in lesional scalp, most notably in alopecia totalis/universalis.

After isolation, RNA underwent reverse transcription to generate cDNA as the sequencing template. Some clones are missing from TCRdb's copy, which holds only in-frame ones; the method was immunoSEQ multiplex PCR. The data show 90,000 to 150,000 clones, over 60% seen once. PBMCs yielded sorted CD4+ and CD8+ T cells. With respect to this clone: Antigen specificity is unknown.

Sequencing used CD4+ T cells sorted from blood. V and J are TRBV30 and TRBJ1-1; TRBD1 matches at 7 bases. The TCR sequence derives from a human donor in good health. CDR3 bases: TGTGCCTCCGACAGGGTGAACACTGAAGCTTTCTTT. Translation gives CASDRVNTEAFF.